These 22 T cell receptor beta chains originate from one sample sequenced in a study of beta chain features in type 1 diabetes. The study, taken as a whole, reports: Type 1 diabetes patients showed a moderate but significant shortening of TCRB CDR3s in all four CD4+ subsets.

What was sequenced were expressed TCRB transcripts, since all of the isolated RNA had been reverse transcribed. Clones were sequenced by immunoSEQ multiplex PCR, and TCRdb holds only the in-frame ones, with some missing. In the table there are 500,000 to 650,000 clones, over 10% of which are singletons. These receptors' targets are unknown. The specimen was naive CD4+ T cells from blood. The receptors shown here come from a man aged 30 to 45 with type 1 diabetes.

The V and J genes are TRBV11-2 and TRBJ2-1, with TRBD2 identical over 11 bases. CDR1 SGHAT and CDR2 FQNNGV come from the germline V gene. The CDR3 covers 17 residues. V trimming: 5 bases; J trimming: 2 bases; junction bases outside the gene matches: 8. CDR3 nucleotide sequence: TGTGCCAGCAGCGCCTTCCTAGCGGGGGGTGCCTACAATGAGCAGTTCTTC. It specifies CASSAFLAGGAYNEQFF.

The V call is TRBV18, the J call TRBJ1-2; D is ambiguous. V dropped 6 bases and J dropped 4 bases, with 9 bases sitting between them. Germline CDR1 KGHSH, CDR2 LQKENI. The CDR3 covers 12 residues. CDR3 in amino acids: CASSGAGYGYTF. The CDR3 DNA reads as TGTGCCAGCTCTGGAGCGGGCTATGGCTACACCTTC. Full variable domain (rest looked up from reference TRBV18 and TRBJ1-2): NAGVMQNPRHLVRRRGQEARLRCSPMKGHSHVYWYRQLPEEGLKFMVYLQKENIIDESGMPKERFSAEFPKEGPSILRIQQVVRGDSAAYFCASSGAGYGYTFGSGTRLTVV.

This clone has only a few counts. This chain joins TRBV2 and TRBJ1-2, with unresolved D. V was shortened by 4 bases and J by 7 bases, with 10 bases between the two germline ends. This CDR3 comprises 12 residues. Germline CDR1 SNHLY, CDR2 FYNNEI. The chain's CDR3 is CASSVGAGGYTF. CDR3 in DNA: TGTGCCAGCAGTGTGGGTGCCGGTGGCTACACCTTC. The entire variable domain, with the rest obtained from reference TRBV2 and TRBJ1-2, is as follows: EPEVTQTPSHQVTQMGQEVILRCVPISNHLYFYWYRQILGQKVEFLVSFYNNEISEKSEIFDDQFSVERPDGSNFTLKIRSTKLEDSAMYFCASSVGAGGYTFGSGTRLTVV.

On this clone itself: This sample also contains other DNA sequences that code for the same CDR3. The chain couples TRBV19 to TRBJ1-2; D gene unclear. The V gene's germline CDR1 is LNHDA and CDR2 SQIVND (reference sequence). The CDR3 length is 12 residues. Trimming shortened V by 3 bases and J by 8 bases, and 10 bases separated the two germline ends. In DNA, the CDR3 is TGTGCCAGTAGTATTGATCGTGGAGGCTACACCTTC. It codes for CASSIDRGGYTF.

As DNA, the CDR3 is TGCGCCAGCAGCTTGGGACAGCACGATGAGCAGTTCTTC. Amino acids: CASSLGQHDEQFF. This sequence joins TRBV5-1 and TRBJ2-1, with D possibly being TRBD1 (5 bases). Germline CDR1 SGHRS, CDR2 YFSETQ. CDR3 size: 13 residues. V lost 0 bases and J 8 bases, leaving 9 bases between the germline ends.

V usage is TRBV9 and J usage is TRBJ2-3; 8 bases match TRBD2. CDR1 is SGDLS, CDR2 YYNGEE, per germline. There are 16 residues in the CDR3. Trimming cost V 1 base and J 1 base; bases outside gene matches: 5. The CDR3 region is CASSVLQAGGTDTQYF. The CDR3 DNA follows: TGTGCCAGCAGCGTACTTCAAGCGGGGGGCACAGATACGCAGTATTTT.

The CDR3, as DNA: TGTGCCAGCAGCTTAGGTGGGGGGGCAGATACGCAGTATTTT. Protein: CASSLGGGADTQYF. V is TRBV7-2 and J is TRBJ2-3, with 7 positions matching TRBD2. Trimming cost V 1 base and J 4 bases; bases outside gene matches: 2. The CDR3 is 14 residues long. Germline V lookup: CDR1 SGHTA, CDR2 FQGNSA.

V and J are TRBV28 and TRBJ2-7, with 9 positions matching TRBD1. Germline V gene lookup returns CDR1 MDHEN and CDR2 SYDVKM. The CDR3 contains 15 residues. The ends lost 4 bases at V and 3 bases at J; junction bases unmatched: 7. The CDR3 coding sequence is TGTGCCAGCAGTTCCGACAGGGGGTTGGTCTACGAGCAGTACTTC. It codes for CASSSDRGLVYEQYF.

This clone showed up just a few times. The chain couples TRBV7-2 to TRBJ2-7, with D possibly TRBD1 on 6 matching bases. This CDR3 is built from 12 residues. CDR1 is SGHTA, CDR2 FQGNSA, per germline. V gave up 3 bases and J gave up 5 bases, with 8 bases separating them. CDR3 in amino acids: CASSLGTNEQYF. In DNA, the CDR3 is TGTGCCAGCAGCTTGGGGACAAACGAGCAGTACTTC.

The gene calls are TRBV30 and TRBJ1-2; a possible D gene is TRBD1 (6 bases). V lost 0 bases, J lost 6 bases, and 17 bases lay in between. Per the germline V gene, CDR1 is GTSNPN and CDR2 is SVGIG (reference sequence). The CDR3 runs 15 residues. CDR3 region: CAWSVSTGTYHGYTF. The CDR3 nucleotides read TGTGCCTGGAGTGTTTCAACAGGGACCTACCATGGCTACACCTTC.

This clone was counted only a few times. The chain is built from TRBV30 and TRBJ2-7; 7 nucleotides match TRBD1. The trim removed 3 bases at V and 6 bases at J, leaving 11 bases unmatched. The CDR3 consists of 14 residues. The germline V gene has CDR1 GTSNPN and CDR2 SVGIG (reference sequence). CDR3 residues: CAWRMAGGIAEQYF. The CDR3 DNA follows: TGTGCCTGGAGAATGGCAGGGGGAATCGCCGAGCAGTACTTC.

This clone was observed a few times. The chain combines TRBV2 with TRBJ1-4, with D hard to call. V was clipped by 11 bases and J by 0 bases, with 10 bases between them. The CDR3 has 13 residues. From germline, CDR1 is SNHLY and CDR2 FYNNEI. The CDR3: CASRGTTNEKLFF. CDR3 coding DNA: TGTGCCTCCAGAGGCACAACTAATGAAAAACTGTTTTTT. Variable domain in full (rest from reference TRBV2 and TRBJ1-4): EPEVTQTPSHQVTQMGQEVILRCVPISNHLYFYWYRQILGQKVEFLVSFYNNEISEKSEIFDDQFSVERPDGSNFTLKIRSTKLEDSAMYFCASRGTTNEKLFFGSGTQLSVL.

This clone was found a few times. This sample includes further DNA sequences coding for the same CDR3. The J gene is TRBJ1-3, the V gene TRBV7-2, with D uncertain. Trimming took 3 bases from V and 0 from J, leaving 9 bases between them. Per germline, CDR1 SGHTA and CDR2 FQGNSA. The CDR3 is made up of 15 amino acids. CDR3 nucleotide sequence: TGTGCCAGCAGCTTGACGGACCTCTCTGGAAACACCATATATTTT. Protein product: CASSLTDLSGNTIYF. The full variable domain, in which reference TRBV7-2 and TRBJ1-3 provide the parts outside the CDR3, is GAGVSQSPSNKVTEKGKDVELRCDPISGHTALYWYRQSLGQGLEFLIYFQGNSAPDKSGLPSDRFSAERTGGSVSTLTIQRTQQEDSAVYLCASSLTDLSGNTIYFGEGSWLTVV.

The chain is built from TRBV28 and TRBJ2-5; D not resolved. The V end was cut by 5 bases, the J end by 1 base, with 5 bases between. The germline V gene encodes CDR1 MDHEN and CDR2 SYDVKM. This CDR3 spans 12 amino acids. In DNA form, the CDR3 reads TGTGCCAGCAGTGCCTCCCAAGAGACCCAGTACTTC. Amino acid sequence: CASSASQETQYF.

This chain joins TRBV10-3 and TRBJ2-5, with a tentative D call TRBD2 (6 bases). The length of the CDR3 is 14 residues. V dropped 6 bases and J dropped 5 bases, with 16 bases sitting between them. The V gene's germline CDR1 is ENHRY and CDR2 SYGVKD. This CDR3 reads CAISGGDSRETQYF. Here the CDR3 DNA reads TGTGCCATCAGCGGGGGTGATTCTAGGGAGACCCAGTACTTC.

This clone came up a few times. The chain recombines TRBV7-7 with TRBJ2-7, with D possibly being TRBD1 or TRBD2 (5 bases each). CDR1 and CDR2 from the germline V gene are SSHAT and FNYEAQ (reference sequence). Trimming took off 1 base at V and 5 bases at J, with 9 bases between the two ends. There are 13 residues in the CDR3. The CDR3 bases are TGTGCCAGCAGCTTAGGGGGGAGTGACGAGCAGTACTTC. It codes for CASSLGGSDEQYF.

The chain carries TRBV11-2 and TRBJ2-7; perhaps TRBD1 as D (6 bases). The V gene's germline CDR1 is SGHAT and CDR2 FQNNGV. V shed 5 bases and J shed 4 bases, with 24 bases lying between them. The CDR3 runs 17 residues. The CDR3 nucleotides are TGTGCCAGCAGCAAAGAGATTAGGGACATTGGTCAGTACGAGCAGTACTTC. It encodes CASSKEIRDIGQYEQYF. The whole variable domain, remainder taken from reference TRBV11-2 and TRBJ2-7, is EAGVAQSPRYKIIEKRQSVAFWCNPISGHATLYWYQQILGQGPKLLIQFQNNGVVDDSQLPKDRFSAERLKGVDSTLKIQPAKLEDSAVYLCASSKEIRDIGQYEQYFGPGTRLTVT.

In its sample, this clone was seen a few times. The genes are TRBV30 and TRBJ1-4; D gene uncertain. V gave up 3 bases and J gave up 8 bases, with 13 bases separating them. From germline, CDR1 is GTSNPN and CDR2 SVGIG (reference sequence). There are 13 residues in the CDR3. The CDR3 region is CAWRDLGGEKLFF. The DNA of the CDR3 is TGTGCCTGGAGGGACCTCGGAGGAGAAAAACTGTTTTTT.

This clone was recorded a few times. CDR3 sequence: CASIPRENTEAFF. CDR3 sequence (DNA): TGTGCCAGCATCCCCAGGGAGAACACTGAAGCTTTCTTT. V gene TRBV27 combines with J gene TRBJ1-1; tentative D call: TRBD1 (5 bases). This CDR3 contains 13 residues. From germline, CDR1 is MNHEY and CDR2 SMNVEV (reference sequence). The ends were cut back, 7 bases at V and 1 base at J, with 10 bases in the middle.

On this clone: An end of the junction differs from the germline gene, which may be a read error. J is TRBJ2-7 and V is TRBV7-7; 7 positions match TRBD2. Germline CDR1 and CDR2: SSHAT and FNYEAQ (reference sequence). This CDR3 comprises 15 residues. For the CDR3, the DNA is TGTGCTAGCAGCTCGGGATTCGGACTAGAATACGAGCAGTACTTC. This translates into CASSSGFGLEYEQYF.

This clone was recorded a few times. The gene calls are TRBV9 and TRBJ1-2; D gene unclear. The germline gives CDR1 SGDLS, CDR2 YYNGEE. Trimming pared 0 bases from V and 4 bases from J, leaving 10 bases between. The CDR3 loop spans 14 amino acids. The CDR3 nucleotides read TGTGCCAGCAGCGTAGTTGAAGGGAGCTATGGCTACACCTTC. Its protein product is CASSVVEGSYGYTF.

The chain is built from TRBV7-9 and TRBJ1-2; 8 nucleotides align to TRBD1. This CDR3 spans 14 amino acids. With V trimmed by 5 bases and J by 3 bases, 5 bases remained unmatched. The germline V gene has CDR1 SEHNR and CDR2 FQNEAQ (reference sequence). The CDR3 loop is CASSLTGEDYGYTF. For the CDR3, the DNA is TGTGCCAGCAGCCTGACAGGGGAAGACTATGGCTACACCTTC.